This is a list of T cell receptor beta chains from one sample in a study of blood T cell repertoires in COVID-19. The repertoire was sequenced with immunoSEQ multiplex PCR; TCRdb's copy has only in-frame clones and lacks some. The sample consists of about 79,000 clones, roughly 89% of them appearing once. Sequencing was performed on peripheral blood. Every receptor here comes from a man between 65 and 85 years old with active or convalescent COVID-19. Each CDR3 is given with its conserved first and last residue.

V gene	J gene	CDR3 protein
TRBV6-5	TRBJ1-3	CASGKQGLSGNTIYF
TRBV5-5	TRBJ2-1	CASSLPSSYNEQFF
TRBV5-1	TRBJ2-1	CASSLGLAGWGNNEQFF
TRBV25-1	TRBJ1-2	CASSDPQGANYGYTF
TRBV3-1/TRBV3-2	TRBJ1-1	CASSQGEWTGNTEAFF
TRBV18	TRBJ1-5	CASSPTGNSNQPQHF
TRBV6-5	TRBJ1-5	CASRSDGSNQPQHF
TRBV9	TRBJ2-1	CASSVGASGRSYNEQFF
TRBV6-6	TRBJ2-3	CASSKGSSTDTQYF
TRBV28	TRBJ1-2	CASSYTGTDGYTF
TRBV19	TRBJ2-3	CASSISAGNTQYF
TRBV6-6	TRBJ2-7	CASSYGVPLSYEQYF
TRBV6-5	TRBJ1-2	CASKKQGISYGYTF
TRBV9	TRBJ2-3	CASSVAPGVTDTQYF
TRBV5-4	TRBJ2-7	CASSTLAGGLAEQYF
TRBV6-5	TRBJ2-7	CASSPGLAGYYEQYF
TRBV6-5	TRBJ2-7	CASRSTGGAYEQYF
TRBV24-1	TRBJ2-1	CATSETDRDPYNEQFF
TRBV2	TRBJ1-2	CASSSDRYYGYTF
TRBV21-1	TRBJ2-1	CASSKARGPPGLAYNEQFF
TRBV19	TRBJ1-5	CASSIDSILYSNQPQHF
TRBV19	TRBJ1-6	CASSRFSYNSPLHF
TRBV5-1	TRBJ1-1	CASSRGHPNTEAFF
TRBV12-3/TRBV12-4	TRBJ1-6	CASSTTSSPLHF
TRBV6-2/TRBV6-3	TRBJ1-1	CASSYPREAVRTEAFF
TRBV5-1	TRBJ1-6	CASSLGTMQNSPLHF
TRBV19	TRBJ2-7	CASRRTGGGEQYF
TRBV5-1	TRBJ1-3	CASSPERSGNTIYF